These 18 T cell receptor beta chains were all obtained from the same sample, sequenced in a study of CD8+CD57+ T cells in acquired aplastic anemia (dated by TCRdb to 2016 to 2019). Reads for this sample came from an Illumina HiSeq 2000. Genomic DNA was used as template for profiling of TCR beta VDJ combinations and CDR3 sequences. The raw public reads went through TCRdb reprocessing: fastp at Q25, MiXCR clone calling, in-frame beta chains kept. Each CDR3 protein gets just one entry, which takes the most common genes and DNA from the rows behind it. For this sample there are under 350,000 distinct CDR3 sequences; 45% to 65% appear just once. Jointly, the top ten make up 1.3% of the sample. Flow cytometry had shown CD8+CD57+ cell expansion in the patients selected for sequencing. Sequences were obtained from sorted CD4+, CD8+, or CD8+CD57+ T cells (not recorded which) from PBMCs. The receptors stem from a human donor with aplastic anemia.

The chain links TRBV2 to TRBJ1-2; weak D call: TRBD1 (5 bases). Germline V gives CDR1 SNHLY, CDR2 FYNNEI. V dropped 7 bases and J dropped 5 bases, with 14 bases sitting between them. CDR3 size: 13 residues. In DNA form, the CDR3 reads TGTGCCAGCATGAATATGGGACTGTATGGCTACACCTTC. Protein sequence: CASMNMGLYGYTF.

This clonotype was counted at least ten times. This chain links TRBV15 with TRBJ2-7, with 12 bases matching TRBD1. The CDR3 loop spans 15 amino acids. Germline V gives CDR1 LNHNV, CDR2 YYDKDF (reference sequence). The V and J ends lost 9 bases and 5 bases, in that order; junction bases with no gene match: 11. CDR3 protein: CATKPGQGAWDEQYF. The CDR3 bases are TGTGCCACGAAACCGGGACAGGGGGCTTGGGACGAGCAGTACTTC.

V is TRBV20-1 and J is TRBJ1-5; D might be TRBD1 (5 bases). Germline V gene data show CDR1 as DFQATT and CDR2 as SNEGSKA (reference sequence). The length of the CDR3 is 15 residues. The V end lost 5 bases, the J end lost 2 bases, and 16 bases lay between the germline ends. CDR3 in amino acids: CSAPGTSGGNQPQHF. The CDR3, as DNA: TGCAGTGCTCCCGGGACTAGCGGGGGCAATCAGCCCCAGCATTTT.

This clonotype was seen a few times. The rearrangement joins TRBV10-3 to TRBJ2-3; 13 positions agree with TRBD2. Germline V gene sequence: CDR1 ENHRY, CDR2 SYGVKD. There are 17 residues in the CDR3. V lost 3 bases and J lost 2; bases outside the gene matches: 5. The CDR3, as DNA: TGTGCCATCAGTGACCTACTAGCGGGGGGGTTCACAGATACGCAGTATTTT. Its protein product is CAISDLLAGGFTDTQYF.

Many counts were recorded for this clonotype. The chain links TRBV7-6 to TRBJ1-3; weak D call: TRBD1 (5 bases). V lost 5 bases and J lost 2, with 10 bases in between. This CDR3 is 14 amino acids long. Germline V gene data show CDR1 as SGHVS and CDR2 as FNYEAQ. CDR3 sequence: CASSPRGTGNTIYF. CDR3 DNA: TGTGCCAGCAGCCCGAGGGGTACTGGAAACACCATATATTTT.

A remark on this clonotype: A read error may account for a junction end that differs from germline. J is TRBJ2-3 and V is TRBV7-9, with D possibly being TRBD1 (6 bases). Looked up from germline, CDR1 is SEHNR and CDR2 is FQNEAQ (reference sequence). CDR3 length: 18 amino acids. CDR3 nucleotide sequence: TGCGCCAGCAGCGCGGTCCCCCAAGGACAGCCAGGGACAGATACGCAGTATTTT. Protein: CASSAVPQGQPGTDTQYF. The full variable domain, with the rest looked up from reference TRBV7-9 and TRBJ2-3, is DTGVSQNPRHKITKRGQNVTFRCDPISEHNRLYWYRQTLGQGPEFLTYFQNEAQLEKSRLLSDRFSAERPKGSFSTLEIQRTEQGDSAMYLCASSAVPQGQPGTDTQYFGPGTRLTVL.

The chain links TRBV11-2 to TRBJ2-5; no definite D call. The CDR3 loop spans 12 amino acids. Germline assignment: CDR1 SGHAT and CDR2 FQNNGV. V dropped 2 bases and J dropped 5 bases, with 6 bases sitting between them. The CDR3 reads CASSLRVETQYF. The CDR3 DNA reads TGTGCCAGCAGCTTAAGAGTGGAGACCCAGTACTTC.

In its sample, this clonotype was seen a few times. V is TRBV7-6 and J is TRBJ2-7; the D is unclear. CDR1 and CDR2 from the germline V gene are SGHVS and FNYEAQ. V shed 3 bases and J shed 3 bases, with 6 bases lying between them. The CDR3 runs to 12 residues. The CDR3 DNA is TGTGCCAGCAGCTTGCAGAACTACGAGCAGTACTTC. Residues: CASSLQNYEQYF.

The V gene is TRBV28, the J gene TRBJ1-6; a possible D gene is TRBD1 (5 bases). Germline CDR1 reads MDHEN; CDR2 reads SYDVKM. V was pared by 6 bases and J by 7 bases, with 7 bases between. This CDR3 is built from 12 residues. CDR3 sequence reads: CASRSGNSPLHF. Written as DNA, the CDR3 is TGTGCCAGCAGATCAGGGAATTCACCCCTCCACTTT.

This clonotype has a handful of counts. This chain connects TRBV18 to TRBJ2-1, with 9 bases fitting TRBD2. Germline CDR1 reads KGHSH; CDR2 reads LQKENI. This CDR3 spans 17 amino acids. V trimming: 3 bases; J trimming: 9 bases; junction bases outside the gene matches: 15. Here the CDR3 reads CASSPAYSGSGVGEQFF. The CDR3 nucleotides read TGTGCCAGCTCACCCGCCTATAGCGGGAGCGGAGTAGGTGAGCAGTTCTTC.

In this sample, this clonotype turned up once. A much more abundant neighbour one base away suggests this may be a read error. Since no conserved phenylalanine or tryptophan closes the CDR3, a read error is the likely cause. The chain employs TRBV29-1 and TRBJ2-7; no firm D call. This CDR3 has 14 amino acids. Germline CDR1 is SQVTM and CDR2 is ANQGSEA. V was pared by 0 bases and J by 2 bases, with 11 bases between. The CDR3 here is CSVEDWRQPYEQYL. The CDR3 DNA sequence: TGCAGCGTTGAAGACTGGCGGCAGCCCTACGAGCAGTACCTC.

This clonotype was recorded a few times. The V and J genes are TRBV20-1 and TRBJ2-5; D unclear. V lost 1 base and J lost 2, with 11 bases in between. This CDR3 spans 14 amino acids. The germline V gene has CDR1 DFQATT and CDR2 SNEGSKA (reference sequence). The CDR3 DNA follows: TGCAGTGCTAGAGCGGGCAGCGCGCAAGAGACCCAGTACTTC. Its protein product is CSARAGSAQETQYF.

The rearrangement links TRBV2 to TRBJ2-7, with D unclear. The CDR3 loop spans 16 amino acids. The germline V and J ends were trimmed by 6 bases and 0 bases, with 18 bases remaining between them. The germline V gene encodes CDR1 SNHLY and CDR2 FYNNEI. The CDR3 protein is CASSEIYEASSYEQYF. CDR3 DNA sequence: TGTGCCAGCAGCGAAATCTACGAGGCGAGCTCCTACGAGCAGTACTTC.

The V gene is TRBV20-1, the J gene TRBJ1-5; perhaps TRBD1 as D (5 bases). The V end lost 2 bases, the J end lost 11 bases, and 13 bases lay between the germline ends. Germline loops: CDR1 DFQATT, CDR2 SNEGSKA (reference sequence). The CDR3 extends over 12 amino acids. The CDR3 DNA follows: TGCAGTGCTAGATATAGCGGGGGGGCCCAGCATTTT. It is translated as CSARYSGGAQHF.

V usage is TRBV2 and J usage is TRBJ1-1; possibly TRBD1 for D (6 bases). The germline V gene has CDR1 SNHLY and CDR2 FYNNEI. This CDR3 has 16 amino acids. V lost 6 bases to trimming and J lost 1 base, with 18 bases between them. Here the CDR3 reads CASSSLGGAGNTEAFF. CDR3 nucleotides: TGTGCCAGCAGCTCCCTCGGGGGCGCGGGGAACACTGAAGCTTTCTTT.

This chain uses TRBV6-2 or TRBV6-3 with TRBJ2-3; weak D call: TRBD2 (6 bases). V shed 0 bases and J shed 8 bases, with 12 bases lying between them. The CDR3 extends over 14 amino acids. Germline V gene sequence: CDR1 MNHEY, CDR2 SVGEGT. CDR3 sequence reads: CASSYSGPAGTQYF. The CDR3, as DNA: TGTGCCAGCAGTTACTCGGGGCCAGCGGGTACGCAGTATTTT.

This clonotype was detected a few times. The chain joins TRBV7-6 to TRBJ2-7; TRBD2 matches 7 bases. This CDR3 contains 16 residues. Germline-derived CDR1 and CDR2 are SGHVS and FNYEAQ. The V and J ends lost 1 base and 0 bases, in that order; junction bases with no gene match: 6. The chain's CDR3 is CASSLVGGSSSYEQYF. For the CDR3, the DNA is TGTGCCAGCAGCTTAGTGGGGGGGAGCAGCTCCTACGAGCAGTACTTC.

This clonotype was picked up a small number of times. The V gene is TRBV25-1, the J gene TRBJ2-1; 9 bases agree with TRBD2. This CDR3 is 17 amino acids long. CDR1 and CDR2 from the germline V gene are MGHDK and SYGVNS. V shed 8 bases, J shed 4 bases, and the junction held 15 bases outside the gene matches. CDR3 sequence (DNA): TGTGCCAGCTCACCACAGCGCGCTAGCGGGACATACAATGAGCAGTTCTTC. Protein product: CASSPQRASGTYNEQFF. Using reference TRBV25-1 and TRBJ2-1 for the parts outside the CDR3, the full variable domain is EADIYQTPRYLVIGTGKKITLECSQTMGHDKMYWYQQDPGMELHLIHYSYGVNSTEKGDLSSESTVSRIRTEHFPLTLESARPSHTSQYLCASSPQRASGTYNEQFFGPGTRLTVL.